Sequencing of this T cell receptor (beta chain) was carried out in a study of T cell repertoires in cytomegalovirus infection. Study-level background: It can be stated that public TCR beta signatures indicated CMV infection as well as a matching HLA type. General study results and limits: Summed public TCR beta family frequency identified CMV carriers bearing the relevant HLA. HLA-C-restricted CMV-specific TCR beta clonotypes were dominant in the ex vivo response.

V was clipped by 6 bases and J by 2 bases; unmatched bases: 9. Germline CDR1 is DFQATT and CDR2 is SNEGSKA (reference sequence). The CDR3 loop spans 14 amino acids. TCRdb redid the calling of the reads with MiXCR, one entry per CDR3 protein. The sample holds fewer than 250,000 distinct CDR3 sequences; approximately 24% are singletons and the top ten take 18%. Many counts were recorded for this clonotype. What it binds is unknown. The specimen was CD8+ T cells from PBMCs. The V gene is TRBV20-1, the J gene TRBJ2-5; TRBD1 agrees at 7 bases. This receptor was taken from a human donor in good health (CMV status not recorded). Some clones in this sample may be carry-over from other donors' samples. CDR3 sequence reads: CSAPQQQGQETQYF. The CDR3 region has the DNA TGCAGTGCACCGCAGCAACAGGGGCAAGAGACCCAGTACTTC.